The 21 T cell receptor beta chains in this list originate from one sample, sequenced in a study of cytomegalovirus exposure and HLA in healthy donors. Primers for the PCR totalled 60 Vbeta and 13 Jbeta. Assay used: immunoSEQ multiplex PCR; TCRdb lists only in-frame clones, some missing. Seen here are approximately 140,000 clones, 70% to 85% observed once, and the top ten hold approximately 2.4%. Material for sequencing was PBMCs. The source of these receptors is a male donor in good health and CMV-seronegative.

The CDR3 DNA reads TGTGCCAGCAGCTATAATACAGGGCCCACTGAAGCTTTCTTT. Translating it yields CASSYNTGPTEAFF. This sequence joins TRBV11-2 and TRBJ1-1, with D tentatively TRBD1 (6 bases). The CDR3 is 14 residues long. Germline V gene data show CDR1 as SGHAT and CDR2 as FQNNGV. The ends were cut back, 4 bases at V and 4 bases at J, with 13 bases in the middle.

The J gene is TRBJ2-7, the V gene TRBV7-6; D perhaps matches TRBD2 (6 bases). The CDR3 spans 15 residues. Trimming removed 5 bases from V and 6 bases from J, with 20 bases in between. CDR1 is SGHVS, CDR2 FNYEAQ, per germline. This CDR3 is CASSGRGMASGEQYF. The CDR3 DNA is TGTGCCAGCAGCGGCCGGGGGATGGCCTCAGGCGAGCAGTACTTC.

The V call is TRBV30, the J call TRBJ2-2; TRBD1 aligns across 7 bases. Germline lookup yields CDR1 GTSNPN and CDR2 SVGIG (reference sequence). V gave up 4 bases and J gave up 3 bases; unmatched junction bases: 5. The CDR3 has 14 amino acids. CDR3 in amino acids: CAWTRQGYTGELFF. DNA for the CDR3: TGTGCCTGGACCCGACAGGGTTACACCGGGGAGCTGTTTTTT.

This clone occurred once. The chain joins TRBV27 to TRBJ2-7, with D possibly TRBD1 on 5 matching bases. This CDR3 is built from 13 residues. The germline gives CDR1 MNHEY, CDR2 SMNVEV (reference sequence). With 2 bases removed from V and 4 bases from J, the gap between germline ends came to 9 bases. CDR3 amino acids: CASSLTRAYEQYF. In DNA form, the CDR3 reads TGTGCCAGCAGTTTAACCAGGGCTTACGAGCAGTACTTC.

The count of this clone is one. The V gene is TRBV19, the J gene TRBJ2-7; the D gene is possibly TRBD2 (7 bases). Germline-derived CDR1 and CDR2 are LNHDA and SQIVND (reference sequence). CDR3 length: 15 residues. The V end was cut by 0 bases, the J end by 0 bases, with 9 bases between. The CDR3 DNA reads TGTGCCAGTAGTATAGACCGGGGGGCCTCCTACGAGCAGTACTTC. This codes for CASSIDRGASYEQYF. Combining the CDR3 with reference TRBV19 and TRBJ2-7 gives the whole variable domain DGGITQSPKYLFRKEGQNVTLSCEQNLNHDAMYWYRQDPGQGLRLIYYSQIVNDFQKGDIAEGYSVSREKKESFPLTVTSAQKNPTAFYLCASSIDRGASYEQYFGPGTRLTVT.

The chain carries TRBV19 and TRBJ2-7; D possibly corresponds to TRBD2 (5 bases). The V gene's germline CDR1 is LNHDA and CDR2 SQIVND (reference sequence). This CDR3 comprises 14 residues. Trimming took off 1 base at V and 0 bases at J, with 7 bases between the two ends. As DNA, the CDR3 is TGTGCCAGTAGTATAGGTGGAGGCTCCTACGAGCAGTACTTC. Translation: CASSIGGGSYEQYF.

This clone appeared once. J is TRBJ2-7 and V is TRBV6-1; TRBD1 matches 8 bases. The length of the CDR3 is 16 residues. Per germline, CDR1 MNHNS and CDR2 SASEGT. The V gene end was trimmed by 4 bases and the J gene end by 5 bases; junction bases not matched to a gene: 13. The CDR3 reads CASSANPRTGSDEQYF. The CDR3 DNA follows: TGTGCCAGCAGTGCAAATCCTCGGACAGGGAGCGACGAGCAGTACTTC.

The chain combines TRBV6-1 with TRBJ2-6, with TRBD1 as a possible D gene (6 bases). This CDR3 is 20 amino acids long. V lost 4 bases and J 0 bases, leaving 22 bases between the germline ends. Germline CDR1 MNHNS, CDR2 SASEGT. DNA of the CDR3: TGTGCCAGCAGTGGGGTAATGACAGGCGTCATAGGCTCTGGGGCCAACGTCCTGACTTTC. It encodes CASSGVMTGVIGSGANVLTF.

This chain joins TRBV30 and TRBJ2-3; 8 nucleotides line up with TRBD2. CDR1 and CDR2 (germline): GTSNPN, SVGIG (reference sequence). Trimming took 2 bases from V and 6 from J; bases not matched to a gene: 16. The CDR3 extends over 17 amino acids. In nucleotides, the CDR3 is TGTGCCTGGAGTCCCACGGACGGGGGGGGCGTCGGGGATACGCAGTATTTT. Translation gives CAWSPTDGGGVGDTQYF.

V gene TRBV4-2 combines with J gene TRBJ2-7, with 7 bases fitting TRBD2. J gave up 3 bases and V 0 bases, and 8 bases lay outside the gene matches. This CDR3 comprises 16 residues. The V gene's germline CDR1 is LGHNA and CDR2 YNFKEQ. CDR3 bases: TGTGCCAGCAGCCAAGATAACGGGGAGGGCCGCTACGAGCAGTACTTC. Translation: CASSQDNGEGRYEQYF.

The chain has TRBV7-3 and TRBJ2-3; maybe TRBD1 (6 bases). The germline V gene has CDR1 SGHTA and CDR2 FQGTGA. The CDR3 length is 14 residues. Trimming left V 6 bases short and J 5 bases short, with 15 bases between. CDR3 nucleotides: TGTGCCAGCAGTCAATTAGGGGGAATAGATACGCAGTATTTT. Protein: CASSQLGGIDTQYF.

The rearrangement uses TRBV18 and TRBJ1-2; D is perhaps TRBD1 (6 bases). The length of the CDR3 is 15 residues. V was cut by 3 bases and J by 2 bases, with 13 bases left in between. Germline-derived CDR1 and CDR2 are KGHSH and LQKENI. Here the CDR3 reads CASSPRTDLNYGYTF. CDR3 coding DNA: TGTGCCAGCTCACCCAGGACAGACCTAAACTATGGCTACACCTTC.

The chain recombines TRBV19 with TRBJ2-1, with 11 bases fitting TRBD2. Germline V gene lookup returns CDR1 LNHDA and CDR2 SQIVND (reference sequence). This CDR3 is 15 amino acids long. The V and J ends lost 1 base and 9 bases, in that order; junction bases with no gene match: 5. CDR3 region: CASSIVAGGLGEQFF. CDR3 in DNA: TGTGCCAGTAGTATAGTAGCGGGAGGGTTAGGTGAGCAGTTCTTC.

The V and J genes are TRBV19 and TRBJ2-1; 10 bases are a match to TRBD2. The CDR3 contains 17 residues. In germline, CDR1 is LNHDA, CDR2 SQIVND (reference sequence). J was trimmed by 3 bases and V by 5 bases; bases with no gene match: 10. DNA of the CDR3: TGTGCCAGTAGTTCCGGACTAGCGGACGAATACTACAATGAGCAGTTCTTC. It is translated as CASSSGLADEYYNEQFF.

The chain uses TRBV6-5 and TRBJ1-2; 7 positions match TRBD1. CDR3 length: 14 amino acids. J was trimmed by 8 bases and V by 5 bases; bases with no gene match: 11. Germline V gives CDR1 MNHEY, CDR2 SVGAGI. The CDR3 here is CASSLTRQGGGYTF. CDR3 in DNA: TGTGCCAGCAGTCTTACTAGACAGGGTGGAGGCTACACCTTC.

V usage is TRBV27 and J usage is TRBJ2-7; a weak D match, TRBD2 (6 bases). The CDR3 totals 14 residues. The germline V and J ends were trimmed by 3 bases and 4 bases, with 13 bases remaining between them. Germline V CDR1 and CDR2: MNHEY, SMNVEV (reference sequence). The CDR3 nucleotides are TGTGCCAGCAGTTTCCGGGAGAGTGGGTACGAGCAGTACTTC. This gives the protein CASSFRESGYEQYF.

V gene TRBV10-2 combines with J gene TRBJ2-1, with D possibly being TRBD2 (6 bases). Trimming left V 6 bases short and J 4 bases short, with 10 bases between. Germline V lookup: CDR1 WSHSY, CDR2 SAAADI. The CDR3 has 13 residues. Here the CDR3 reads CASRTGVYNEQFF. The CDR3 nucleotides are TGCGCCAGCAGGACGGGAGTTTACAATGAGCAGTTCTTC.

Note on this clone: An end of the junction differs from the germline gene, which may be a read error. CDR3 in DNA: TGTGCTAGCAGTTCACTTGGGAGTAATGAAAAACTGTTTTTT. Translating gives CASSSLGSNEKLFF. The chain carries TRBV27 and TRBJ1-4; D call uncertain. Germline CDR1 is MNHEY and CDR2 is SMNVEV (reference sequence). This CDR3 is 14 amino acids long. Complete variable domain (other parts from reference TRBV27 and TRBJ1-4): EAQVTQNPRYLITVTGKKLTVTCSQNMNHEYMSWYRQDPGLGLRQIYYSMNVEVTDKGDVPEGYKVSRKEKRNFPLILESPSPNQTSLYFCASSSLGSNEKLFFGSGTQLSVL.

This chain joins TRBV9 and TRBJ1-1; D unresolved. V gave up 0 bases and J gave up 5 bases, with 5 bases separating them. The CDR3 is 12 residues long. CDR1 SGDLS and CDR2 YYNGEE come from the germline V gene. In nucleotides, the CDR3 is TGTGCCAGCAGCGTAGCAGGTACTGAAGCTTTCTTT. Amino acid sequence: CASSVAGTEAFF.

The chain has TRBV27 and TRBJ2-1; 8 bases are shared with TRBD1. Germline CDR1 MNHEY, CDR2 SMNVEV (reference sequence). The CDR3 covers 16 residues. V lost 0 bases to trimming and J lost 8 bases; unmatched junction nucleotides: 9. The CDR3 loop reads CASSLSDRATADEQFF. For the CDR3, the DNA is TGTGCCAGCAGTTTATCGGACAGGGCTACGGCGGATGAGCAGTTCTTC.

The rearrangement joins TRBV27 to TRBJ2-7; tentatively, D is TRBD1 (5 bases). The germline V gene has CDR1 MNHEY and CDR2 SMNVEV (reference sequence). This CDR3 has 14 amino acids. The ends were cut back, 2 bases at V and 6 bases at J, with 14 bases in the middle. CDR3 bases: TGTGCCAGCAGTTTAGTAGGTCCAGGGCTCGAGCAGTACTTC. The encoded protein is CASSLVGPGLEQYF.